This TCR beta chain originates from a study of shared clonotypes between healthy human individuals. Study-level findings and limits: At large depth, rarefaction still showed sorted-subset sequencing to be incomplete.

The input for sorted-subset replicate PCRs was approximately 210 ng DNA, about 30,000 T cell genomes. Repertoires were generated with immunoSEQ multiplex PCR, while TCRdb's copy carries only in-frame clones and drops some. Of about 1 million clones in the sample, around 75% were seen once. The CDR3 length is 15 residues. With 6 bases clipped from V and 4 bases from J, the junction kept 7 bases outside the gene matches. Germline V lookup: CDR1 MNHNY, CDR2 SVGAGI (reference sequence). This clone turned up a few times. Its antigen is still unknown. The receptor was derived from a man aged 18 to 30 in good health. Source material: memory CD4+ T cells sorted from blood. The subset here: CD45RA-negative fraction. The chain links TRBV6-6 to TRBJ2-1; TRBD2 matches 9 bases. CDR3 nucleotides: TGTGCCAGCAGGGACGGGACTAGCAGTTACAATGAGCAGTTCTTC. Amino acids: CASRDGTSSYNEQFF.